A selection of T cell receptor beta chains follows, all from one sample in a study of blood T cell repertoires in COVID-19. Method: immunoSEQ multiplex PCR; TCRdb's copy keeps in-frame clones and lacks some. The data show tens of thousands of clones, with approximately 80% seen just once and over 5% held by the top ten. Material for sequencing was peripheral blood. These receptors were collected from a woman in her sixties with acute or convalescent COVID-19. The CDR3 runs from the conserved cysteine through the conserved F or W. The D gene is left open where the match is weak. Not all rows give a size; the values are once, few, many and, for expanded clones, a class.

.,TRBV11-1,TRBJ1-2,.,TGTGCCAGCAGGGGAGAGCCGCCGATCCCCGATGGCTACACCTTC,CASRGEPPIPDGYTF
.,TRBV5-4,TRBJ2-1,TRBD2,TGTGCCAGCAGCTTTGGGCGGGGGGCCTATGTCAATGAGCAGTTCTTC,CASSFGRGAYVNEQFF
.,TRBV7-6,TRBJ2-1,.,TGTGCCAGCAGCTTACCACGCTCTTACTCCAACAATGAGCAGTTCTTC,CASSLPRSYSNNEQFF
once,TRBV7-3,TRBJ1-2,.,TGTGCCAGCAGCTTCCAGAGGGTTGGCTACACCTTC,CASSFQRVGYTF
.,TRBV5-1,TRBJ1-1,TRBD1,TGCGCCAGCCGGACAGGGGCGACTGAAGCTTTCTTT,CASRTGATEAFF
.,TRBV6-5,TRBJ1-3,.,TGTGCCAGCAGTTCTAAGGGGCCAGGAAACACCATATATTTT,CASSSKGPGNTIYF
.,TRBV20-1,TRBJ1-1,.,TGCAGTGCGGTCGACGGACTCGAAGTTTTCTTT,CSAVDGLEVFF
.,TRBV5-6,TRBJ1-1,TRBD1,TGTGCCAGCAGTTGGGACAGGGGGAACACTGAAGCTTTCTTT,CASSWDRGNTEAFF
few,TRBV11-3,TRBJ1-3,.,TGTGCCAGCAGCCACAGGTTCGGAAACACCATATATTTT,CASSHRFGNTIYF
.,TRBV6-5,TRBJ2-5,.,TGTGCCAGCACCCTTGGGGGGGACACGAAGACCCAGTACTTC,CASTLGGDTKTQYF
.,TRBV6-4,TRBJ1-1,.,TGTGCCAGCAGTGACCCCCCGACAGTAACTGAAGCTTTCTTT,CASSDPPTVTEAFF